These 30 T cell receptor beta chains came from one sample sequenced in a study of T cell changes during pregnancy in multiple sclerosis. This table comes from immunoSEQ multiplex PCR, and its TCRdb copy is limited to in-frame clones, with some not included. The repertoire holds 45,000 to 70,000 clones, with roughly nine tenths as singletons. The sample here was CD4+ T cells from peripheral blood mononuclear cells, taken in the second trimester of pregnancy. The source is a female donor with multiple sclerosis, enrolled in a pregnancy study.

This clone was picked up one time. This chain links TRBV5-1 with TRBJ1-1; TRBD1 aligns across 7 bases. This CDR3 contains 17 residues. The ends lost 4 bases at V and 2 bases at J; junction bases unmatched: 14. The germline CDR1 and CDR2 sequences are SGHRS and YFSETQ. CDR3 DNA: TGCGCCAGCAGCCCCCCCCGCCAGGGGGGCATAAACACTGAAGCTTTCTTT. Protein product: CASSPPRQGGINTEAFF.

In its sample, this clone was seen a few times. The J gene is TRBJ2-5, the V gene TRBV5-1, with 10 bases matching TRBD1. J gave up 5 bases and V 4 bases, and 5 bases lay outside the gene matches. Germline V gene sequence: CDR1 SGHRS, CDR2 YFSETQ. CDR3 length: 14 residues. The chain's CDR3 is CASSPSGQGETQYF. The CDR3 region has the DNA TGCGCCAGCAGCCCATCGGGACAGGGGGAGACCCAGTACTTC.

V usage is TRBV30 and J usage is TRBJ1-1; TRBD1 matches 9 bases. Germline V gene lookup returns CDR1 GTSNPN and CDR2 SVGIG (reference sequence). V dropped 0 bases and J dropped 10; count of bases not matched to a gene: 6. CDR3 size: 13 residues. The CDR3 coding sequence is TGTGCCTGGAGTGTCGGGACAGGGAGAGGAGCTTTCTTT. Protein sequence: CAWSVGTGRGAFF.

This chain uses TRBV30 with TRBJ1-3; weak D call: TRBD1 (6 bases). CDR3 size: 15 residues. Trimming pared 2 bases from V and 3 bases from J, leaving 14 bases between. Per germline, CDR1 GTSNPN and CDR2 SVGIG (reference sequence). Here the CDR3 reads CAWSQMGAVGNTIYF. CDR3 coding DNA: TGTGCCTGGAGTCAGATGGGGGCAGTTGGAAACACCATATATTTT.

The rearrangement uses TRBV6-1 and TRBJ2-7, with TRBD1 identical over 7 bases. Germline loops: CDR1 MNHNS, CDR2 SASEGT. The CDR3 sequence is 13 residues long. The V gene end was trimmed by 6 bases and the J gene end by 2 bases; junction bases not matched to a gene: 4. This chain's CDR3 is CASRDTGAYEQYF. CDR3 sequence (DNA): TGTGCCAGCAGGGATACAGGGGCCTACGAGCAGTACTTC.

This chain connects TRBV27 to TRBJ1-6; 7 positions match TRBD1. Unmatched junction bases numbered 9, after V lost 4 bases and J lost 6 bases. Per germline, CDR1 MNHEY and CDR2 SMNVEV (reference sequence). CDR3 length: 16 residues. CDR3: CASSSLFRGSNSPLHF. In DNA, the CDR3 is TGTGCCAGCAGTTCCCTGTTCAGGGGGAGTAATTCACCCCTCCACTTT.

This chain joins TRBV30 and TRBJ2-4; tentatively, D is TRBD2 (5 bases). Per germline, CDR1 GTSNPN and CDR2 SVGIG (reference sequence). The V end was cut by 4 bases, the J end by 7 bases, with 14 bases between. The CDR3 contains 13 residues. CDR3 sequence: CAWNEGVGNIQYF. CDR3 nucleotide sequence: TGTGCCTGGAATGAGGGAGTAGGGAACATTCAGTACTTC.

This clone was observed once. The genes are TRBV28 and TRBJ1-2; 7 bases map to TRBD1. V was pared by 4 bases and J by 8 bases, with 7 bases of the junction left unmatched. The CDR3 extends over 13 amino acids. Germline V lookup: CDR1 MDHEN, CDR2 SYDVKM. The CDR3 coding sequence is TGTGCCAGCAGTTCCCGGACAGGAGGGGGCTACACCTTC. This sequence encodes CASSSRTGGGYTF.

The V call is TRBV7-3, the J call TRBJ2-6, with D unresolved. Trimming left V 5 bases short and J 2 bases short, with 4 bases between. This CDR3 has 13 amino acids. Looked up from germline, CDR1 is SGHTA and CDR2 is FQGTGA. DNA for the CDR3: TGTGCCAGCAGCCTACCTGGGGCCAACGTCCTGACTTTC. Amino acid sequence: CASSLPGANVLTF.

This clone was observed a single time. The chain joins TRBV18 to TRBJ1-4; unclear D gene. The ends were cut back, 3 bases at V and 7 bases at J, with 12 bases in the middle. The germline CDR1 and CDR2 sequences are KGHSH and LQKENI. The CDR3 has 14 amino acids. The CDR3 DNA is TGTGCCAGCTCACCCGTACAGACGAGTGAAAAACTGTTTTTT. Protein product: CASSPVQTSEKLFF. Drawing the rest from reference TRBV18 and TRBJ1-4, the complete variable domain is NAGVMQNPRHLVRRRGQEARLRCSPMKGHSHVYWYRQLPEEGLKFMVYLQKENIIDESGMPKERFSAEFPKEGPSILRIQQVVRGDSAAYFCASSPVQTSEKLFFGSGTQLSVL.

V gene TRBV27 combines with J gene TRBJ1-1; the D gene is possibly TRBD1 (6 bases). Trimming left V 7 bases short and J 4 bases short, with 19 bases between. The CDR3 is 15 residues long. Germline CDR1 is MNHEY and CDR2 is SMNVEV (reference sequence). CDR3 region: CASKFLNRVGTEAFF. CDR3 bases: TGTGCCAGCAAGTTCTTAAACAGGGTGGGCACTGAAGCTTTCTTT.

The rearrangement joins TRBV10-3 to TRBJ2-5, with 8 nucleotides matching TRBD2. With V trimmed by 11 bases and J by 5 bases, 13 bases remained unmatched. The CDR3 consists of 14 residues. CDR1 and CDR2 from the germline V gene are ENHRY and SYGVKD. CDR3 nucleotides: TGTGCCTCTGGGGGGAGCGGGGGTACCGAGACCCAGTACTTC. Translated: CASGGSGGTETQYF.

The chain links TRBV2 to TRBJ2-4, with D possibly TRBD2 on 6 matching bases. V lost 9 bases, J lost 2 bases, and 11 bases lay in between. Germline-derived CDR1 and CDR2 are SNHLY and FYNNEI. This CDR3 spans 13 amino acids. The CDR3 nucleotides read TGTGCCAGTGGAGGGGAGCCCAAAAACATTCAGTACTTC. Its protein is CASGGEPKNIQYF.

The CDR3 DNA reads as TGTGCCAGCAGTGAAGGTACCCAGGGAAGCTCTGGAAACACCATATATTTT. Translation: CASSEGTQGSSGNTIYF. J is TRBJ1-3 and V is TRBV6-1, with TRBD1 as a possible D gene (5 bases). Germline V gives CDR1 MNHNS, CDR2 SASEGT. The CDR3 is 17 residues long. V gave up 1 base and J gave up 0 bases, with 13 bases separating them.

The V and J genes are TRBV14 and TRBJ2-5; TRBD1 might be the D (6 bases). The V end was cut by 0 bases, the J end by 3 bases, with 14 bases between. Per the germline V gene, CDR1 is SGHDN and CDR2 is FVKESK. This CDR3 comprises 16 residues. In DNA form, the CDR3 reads TGTGCCAGCAGCCAAGAAGGCAGGGGCTCGGAAGAGACCCAGTACTTC. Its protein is CASSQEGRGSEETQYF.

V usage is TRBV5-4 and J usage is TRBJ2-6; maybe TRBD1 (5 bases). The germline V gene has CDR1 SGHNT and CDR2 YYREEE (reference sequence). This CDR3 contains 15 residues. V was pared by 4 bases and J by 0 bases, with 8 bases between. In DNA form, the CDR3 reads TGTGCCAGCAGCGAGACAGCCTCTGGGGCCAACGTCCTGACTTTC. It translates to CASSETASGANVLTF.

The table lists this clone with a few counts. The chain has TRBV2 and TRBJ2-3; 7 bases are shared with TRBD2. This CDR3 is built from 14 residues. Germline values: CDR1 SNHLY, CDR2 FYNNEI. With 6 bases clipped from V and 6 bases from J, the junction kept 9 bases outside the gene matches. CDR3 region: CASRERLAADTQYF. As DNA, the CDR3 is TGTGCCAGCAGGGAGCGACTAGCTGCTGATACGCAGTATTTT.

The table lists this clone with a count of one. The DNA for the CDR3 is TGTGCCAGCAGCTCTCGACAGGTTGCCTATGGCTACACCTTC. It translates to CASSSRQVAYGYTF. The rearrangement joins TRBV7-2 to TRBJ1-2; perhaps TRBD1 as D (6 bases). The V gene lost 4 bases and the J gene lost 4 bases, with 13 bases spanning the gap. The CDR3 contains 14 residues. Germline V CDR1 and CDR2: SGHTA, FQGNSA.

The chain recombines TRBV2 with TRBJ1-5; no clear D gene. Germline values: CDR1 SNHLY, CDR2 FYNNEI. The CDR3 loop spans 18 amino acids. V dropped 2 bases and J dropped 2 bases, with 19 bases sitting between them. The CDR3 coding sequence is TGTGCCAGCAGTGAAACGGATGGGTTTCGGAGTGGCAATCAGCCCCAGCATTTT. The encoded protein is CASSETDGFRSGNQPQHF.

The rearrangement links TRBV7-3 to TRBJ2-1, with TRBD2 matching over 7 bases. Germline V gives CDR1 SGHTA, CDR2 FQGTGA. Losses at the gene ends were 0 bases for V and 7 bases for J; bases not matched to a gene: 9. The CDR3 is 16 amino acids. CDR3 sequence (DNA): TGTGCCAGCAGCTTAACGGGCGGCGGGAGTAGGAATGAGCAGTTCTTC. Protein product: CASSLTGGGSRNEQFF.

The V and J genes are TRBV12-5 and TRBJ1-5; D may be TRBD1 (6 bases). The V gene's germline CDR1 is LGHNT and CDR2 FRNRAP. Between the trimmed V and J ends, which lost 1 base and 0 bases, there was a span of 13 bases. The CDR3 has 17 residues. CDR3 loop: CASGLGGHLPSNQPQHF. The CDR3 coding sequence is TGTGCTAGTGGTTTGGGGGGACACCTACCTAGCAATCAGCCCCAGCATTTT.

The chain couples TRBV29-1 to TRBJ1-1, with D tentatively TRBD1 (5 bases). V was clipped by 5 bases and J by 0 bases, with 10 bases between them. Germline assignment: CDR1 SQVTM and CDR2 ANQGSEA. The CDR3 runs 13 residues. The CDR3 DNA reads TGCAGCGTTTTCAGGGACTTGAACACTGAAGCTTTCTTT. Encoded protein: CSVFRDLNTEAFF.

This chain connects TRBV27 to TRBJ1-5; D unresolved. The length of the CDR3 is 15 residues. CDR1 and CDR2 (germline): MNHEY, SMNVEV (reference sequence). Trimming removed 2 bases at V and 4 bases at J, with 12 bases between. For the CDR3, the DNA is TGTGCCAGCAGTTTAGAGGGCGGGAAAAATCAGCCCCAGCATTTT. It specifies CASSLEGGKNQPQHF.

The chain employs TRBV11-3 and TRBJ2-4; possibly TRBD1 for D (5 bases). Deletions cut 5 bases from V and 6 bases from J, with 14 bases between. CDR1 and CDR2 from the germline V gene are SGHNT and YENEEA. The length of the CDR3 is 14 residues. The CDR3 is CASSPTAGSNIQYF. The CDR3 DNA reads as TGTGCCAGCAGCCCGACAGCAGGGTCAAACATTCAGTACTTC.

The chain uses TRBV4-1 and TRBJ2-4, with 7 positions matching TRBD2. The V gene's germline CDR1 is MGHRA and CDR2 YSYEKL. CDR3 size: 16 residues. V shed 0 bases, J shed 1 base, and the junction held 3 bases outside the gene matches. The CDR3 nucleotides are TGCGCCAGCAGCCAAGAACTAGCGTCGGCCAAAAACATTCAGTACTTC. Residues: CASSQELASAKNIQYF.

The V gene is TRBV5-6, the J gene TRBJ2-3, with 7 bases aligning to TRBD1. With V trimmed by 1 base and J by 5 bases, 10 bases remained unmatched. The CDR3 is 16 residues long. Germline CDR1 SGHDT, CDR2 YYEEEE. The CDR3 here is CASSLRRQQGKDTQYF. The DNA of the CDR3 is TGTGCCAGCAGCTTGCGACGGCAACAGGGGAAAGATACGCAGTATTTT.

DNA of the CDR3: TGTGCCAGCAGTCCCTCAGTTCGGGGGAACACTGAAGCTTTCTTT. Its protein is CASSPSVRGNTEAFF. This rearrangement joins TRBV28 to TRBJ1-1; no definite D call. From germline, CDR1 is MDHEN and CDR2 SYDVKM. Trimming shortened V by 5 bases and J by 1 base, and 14 bases separated the two germline ends. The CDR3 is 15 amino acids.

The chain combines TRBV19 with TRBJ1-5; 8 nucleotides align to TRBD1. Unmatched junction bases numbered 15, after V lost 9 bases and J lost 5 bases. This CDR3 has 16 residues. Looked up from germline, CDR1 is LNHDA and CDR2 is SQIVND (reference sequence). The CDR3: CASQLDRGRRYQPQHF. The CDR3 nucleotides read TGTGCCAGCCAGCTAGACAGGGGTCGTCGATATCAGCCCCAGCATTTT.

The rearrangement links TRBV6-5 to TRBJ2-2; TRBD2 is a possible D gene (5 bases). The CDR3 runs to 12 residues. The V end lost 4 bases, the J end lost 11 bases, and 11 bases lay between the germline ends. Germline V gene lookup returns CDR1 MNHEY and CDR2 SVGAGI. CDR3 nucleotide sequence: TGTGCCAGCAGTTTCTTCCGGGGTGAGCTGTTTTTT. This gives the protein CASSFFRGELFF.

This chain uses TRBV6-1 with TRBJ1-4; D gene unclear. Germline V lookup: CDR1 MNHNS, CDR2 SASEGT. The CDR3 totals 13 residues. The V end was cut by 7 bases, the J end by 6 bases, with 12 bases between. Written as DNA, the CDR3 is TGTGCCAGCACCTTTGAACTGGATGAAAAACTGTTTTTT. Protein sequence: CASTFELDEKLFF.